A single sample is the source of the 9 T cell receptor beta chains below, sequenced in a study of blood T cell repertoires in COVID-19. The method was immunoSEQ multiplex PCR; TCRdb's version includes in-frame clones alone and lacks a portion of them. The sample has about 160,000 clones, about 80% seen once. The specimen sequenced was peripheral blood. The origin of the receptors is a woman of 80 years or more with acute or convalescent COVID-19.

The CDR3 spells CSTTGDTEAFF. Written as DNA, the CDR3 is TGCAGTACCACAGGGGACACTGAAGCTTTCTTT. The chain links TRBV20-1 to TRBJ1-1; TRBD1 aligns across 7 bases. This CDR3 contains 11 residues. The V segment lost 8 bases and the J segment 3 bases; nucleotides outside the gene matches: 3. The germline V gene encodes CDR1 DFQATT and CDR2 SNEGSKA (reference sequence).

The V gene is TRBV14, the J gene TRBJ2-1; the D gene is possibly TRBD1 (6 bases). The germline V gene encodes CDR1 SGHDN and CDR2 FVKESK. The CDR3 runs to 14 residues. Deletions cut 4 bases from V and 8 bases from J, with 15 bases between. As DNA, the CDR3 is TGTGCCAGCAGCCGGACACAGGGTTGGGATGAGCAGTTCTTC. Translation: CASSRTQGWDEQFF.

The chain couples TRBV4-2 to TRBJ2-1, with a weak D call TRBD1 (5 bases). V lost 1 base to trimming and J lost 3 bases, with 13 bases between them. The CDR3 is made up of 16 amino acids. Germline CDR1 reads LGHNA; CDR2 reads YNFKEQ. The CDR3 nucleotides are TGTGCCAGCAGCCAAGTAAATGGGGCTAGCTACAATGAGCAGTTCTTC. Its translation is CASSQVNGASYNEQFF.

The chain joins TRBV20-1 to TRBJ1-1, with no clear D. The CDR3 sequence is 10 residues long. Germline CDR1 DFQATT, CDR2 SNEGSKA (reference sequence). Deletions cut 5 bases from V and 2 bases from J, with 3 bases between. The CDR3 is CSAPNTEAFF. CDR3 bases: TGCAGTGCTCCAAACACTGAAGCTTTCTTT.

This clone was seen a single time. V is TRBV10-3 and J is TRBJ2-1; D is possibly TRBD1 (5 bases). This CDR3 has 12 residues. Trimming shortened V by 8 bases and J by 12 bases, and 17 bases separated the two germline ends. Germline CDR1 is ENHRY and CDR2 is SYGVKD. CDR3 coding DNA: TGTGCCATCCGGCCTAGAAGTGGGGCGCAGTTCTTC. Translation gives CAIRPRSGAQFF.

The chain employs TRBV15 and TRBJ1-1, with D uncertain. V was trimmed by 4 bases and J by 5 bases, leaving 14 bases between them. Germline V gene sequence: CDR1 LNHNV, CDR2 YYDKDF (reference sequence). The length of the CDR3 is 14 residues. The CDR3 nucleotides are TGTGCCACCAGCACAACAAGTAGAGGGACTGAAGCTTTCTTT. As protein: CATSTTSRGTEAFF.

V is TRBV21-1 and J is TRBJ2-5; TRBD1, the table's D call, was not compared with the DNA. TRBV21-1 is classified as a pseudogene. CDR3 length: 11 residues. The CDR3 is CASSKTKTQYF. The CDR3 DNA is TGTGCCAGCAGCAAAACAAAGACCCAGTACTTC.

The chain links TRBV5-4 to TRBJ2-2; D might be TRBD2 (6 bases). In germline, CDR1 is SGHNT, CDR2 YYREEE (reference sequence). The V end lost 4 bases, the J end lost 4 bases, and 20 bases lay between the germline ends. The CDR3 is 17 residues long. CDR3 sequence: CASSLDNVGRGTGELFF. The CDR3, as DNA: TGTGCCAGCAGCCTGGACAACGTGGGGCGGGGCACCGGGGAGCTGTTTTTT.

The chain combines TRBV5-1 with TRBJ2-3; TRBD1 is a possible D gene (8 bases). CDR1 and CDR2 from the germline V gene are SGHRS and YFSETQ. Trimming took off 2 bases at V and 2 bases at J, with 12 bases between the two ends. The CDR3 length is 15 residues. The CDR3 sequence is CASSLAGQVTDTQYF. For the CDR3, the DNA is TGCGCCAGCAGCTTAGCGGGACAGGTCACAGATACGCAGTATTTT.